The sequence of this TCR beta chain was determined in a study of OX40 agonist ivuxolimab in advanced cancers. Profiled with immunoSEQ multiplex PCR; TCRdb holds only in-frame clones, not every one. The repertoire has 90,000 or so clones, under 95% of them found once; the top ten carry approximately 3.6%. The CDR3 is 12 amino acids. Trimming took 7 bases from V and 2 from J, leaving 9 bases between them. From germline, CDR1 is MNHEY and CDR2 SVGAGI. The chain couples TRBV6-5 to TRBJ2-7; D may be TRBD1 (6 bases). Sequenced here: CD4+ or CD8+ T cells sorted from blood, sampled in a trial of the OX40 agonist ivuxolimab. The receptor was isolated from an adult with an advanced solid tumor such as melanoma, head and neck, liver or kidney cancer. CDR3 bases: TGTGCCAGCATGACAGGCCCCTACGAGCAGTACTTC. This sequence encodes CASMTGPYEQYF.